The rows below give T cell receptor beta chains drawn from one sample of a study of CD8 T cells in Susac syndrome. A single record per CDR3 protein comes from TCRdb applying MiXCR to the immunoSEQ multiplex PCR reads. The sample has 130,000 to 150,000 distinct CDR3 sequences; nearly 95% are singletons. Sequenced: CD8+ T cells from PBMCs. These receptors came from a human donor in good health. The CDR3 runs from the conserved cysteine through the conserved F or W. D genes are given only for firm matches. For some rows the clone size is stated as once, few or many, or as a class when expanded; others skip it.

V,D,size,J,DNA,CDR3
TRBV29-1,.,.,TRBJ2-7,TGCAGCGTTGTGGGCTACGAGCAGTACTTC,CSVVGYEQYF
TRBV19,.,.,TRBJ2-2,TGTGCCGGATACCGAGAGGTCGGGGAGCTGTTTTTT,CAGYREVGELFF
TRBV20-1,.,.,TRBJ2-7,TGCAGTGCTAGCGGCTACGAGCAGTACTTC,CSASGYEQYF
TRBV29-1,.,.,TRBJ1-1,TGCAGCGTTCGGAGGGGCCCGAACACTGAAGCTTTCTTT,CSVRRGPNTEAFF
TRBV28,TRBD1,.,TRBJ1-5,TGTGCCAGCAGTCCCGGGACAGGGCTTCAGCCCCAGCATTTT,CASSPGTGLQPQHF
TRBV13,.,.,TRBJ2-3,TGTGCCAGCAGCACCCTCCCGGTGGCGGGATCTAGCACAGATACGCAGTATTTT,CASSTLPVAGSSTDTQYF
TRBV4-3,.,.,TRBJ2-7,TGCGCCAGCAGCCGGACCCCCGGTGGTACCGACGAGCAGTACTTC,CASSRTPGGTDEQYF
TRBV18,.,.,TRBJ2-5,TGTGCCAGCTCAGCAGGGAAGGAGACCCAGTACTTC,CASSAGKETQYF
TRBV27,.,.,TRBJ2-7,TGTGCCAGCAGTTTATGGCCCGGCTACGAGCAGTACTTC,CASSLWPGYEQYF
TRBV27,.,.,TRBJ2-3,TGTGCCAGCAGTTTGGCCCCCGACACCACAGATACGCAGTATTTT,CASSLAPDTTDTQYF
TRBV12-3/TRBV12-4,.,.,TRBJ2-5,TGTGCCAGCAGTTTACGGGGCTGGGAGACCCAGTACTTC,CASSLRGWETQYF
TRBV5-1,.,.,TRBJ2-2,TGCGCCAGCAGCTCGGGCTTAGACGGGGAGCTGTTTTTT,CASSSGLDGELFF
TRBV15,.,.,TRBJ2-6,TGTGCCACCAGCAGGGGAGTTGGGGCCAACGTCCTGACTTTC,CATSRGVGANVLTF
TRBV29-1,.,.,TRBJ2-2,TGCAGCGTTGAAGCTAGCGAGTACACCGGGGAGCTGTTTTTT,CSVEASEYTGELFF
TRBV4-3,.,.,TRBJ2-1,TGCGCCAGCAGCCAGGCACTCGTTTCCTACAATGAGCAGTTCTTC,CASSQALVSYNEQFF
TRBV7-9,TRBD2,.,TRBJ2-7,TGTGCCAGCAGCGAACTAGCGACCACCTACGAGCAGTACTTC,CASSELATTYEQYF
TRBV20-1,.,.,TRBJ2-1,TGCAGTGCTAGTCTGGGCGGGACGTACAATGAGCAGTTCTTC,CSASLGGTYNEQFF
TRBV29-1,TRBD2,.,TRBJ2-5,TGCAGCGGGGGGGGTGAGACCCAGTACTTC,CSGGGETQYF
TRBV27,TRBD2,few,TRBJ2-7,TGTGCCAGCAGTTTCGGCGGGAGGAGCTCCGAGCAGTACTTC,CASSFGGRSSEQYF
TRBV27,.,.,TRBJ2-2,TGTGCCAGCAGTTTCCTCAACACCGGGGAGCTGTTTTTT,CASSFLNTGELFF
TRBV14,.,.,TRBJ2-2,TGTGCCAGCAGCCAAGAATTAGAATGGACCGGGGAGCTGTTTTTT,CASSQELEWTGELFF
TRBV18,TRBD2,.,TRBJ2-7,TGTGCCAGCTCACCTAGCGGGAGAGGGTCCTACGAGCAGTACTTC,CASSPSGRGSYEQYF
TRBV9,TRBD2,.,TRBJ2-7,TGTGCCAGTGGACTAGGGAGCTCCTACGAGCAGTACTTC,CASGLGSSYEQYF
TRBV7-9,TRBD1,.,TRBJ2-7,TGTGCCAGCAGCCCGCCGAATCAGGGGGCCTACGAGCAGTACTTC,CASSPPNQGAYEQYF
TRBV19,.,.,TRBJ1-1,TGTGCCAGTAGTTGGGCGGGGCTGAACACTGAAGCTTTCTTT,CASSWAGLNTEAFF
TRBV27,TRBD1,.,TRBJ2-6,TGTGCCAGCAGTGTAACAGGGGGTGGGGCCAACGTCCTGACTTTC,CASSVTGGGANVLTF
TRBV27,.,.,TRBJ2-7,TGTGCCAGCAGTTTAGGCGGGGGCACCGAGCAGTACTTC,CASSLGGGTEQYF
TRBV7-9,TRBD2,.,TRBJ2-7,TGTGCCAGCAGCACACCGACTAGCGGGTCGAGCTCCTACGAGCAGTACTTC,CASSTPTSGSSSYEQYF
TRBV20-1,TRBD2,.,TRBJ2-3,TGCAGTGCCTCAAACGGACTAGCGGGAGAAGGGGATACGCAGTATTTT,CSASNGLAGEGDTQYF
TRBV7-9,.,.,TRBJ2-1,TGTGCCAGCAGCCCAAGCGGTGTCAATGAGCAGTTCTTC,CASSPSGVNEQFF
TRBV15,.,.,TRBJ1-3,TGTGCCACCAGCAGAGGAGGGGCTGGAAACACCATATATTTT,CATSRGGAGNTIYF
TRBV15,.,.,TRBJ2-2,TGTGCCACCGCCTCCCCTAACACCGGGGAGCTGTTTTTT,CATASPNTGELFF
TRBV29-1,.,.,TRBJ2-5,TGCAGCGTTGAAGTGGTGGGGGAAGAGACCCAGTACTTC,CSVEVVGEETQYF
TRBV7-9,.,few,TRBJ1-1,TGTGCCACCTCCGGCGGGACTGAAGCTTTCTTT,CATSGGTEAFF
TRBV29-1,.,.,TRBJ2-3,TGCAGCACTGAATGGGGAGGCCTGGGGGAGATTACGCAGTATTTT,CSTEWGGLGEITQYF
TRBV7-2,.,.,TRBJ1-6,TGTGCCAGCAGCTTTTTGGGGGAATCACCCCTCCACTTT,CASSFLGESPLHF
TRBV7-9,TRBD1,.,TRBJ2-1,TGTGCCAGCAGCCCTGACAGGGGTGGGCCGAACAGGCAGTTCTTC,CASSPDRGGPNRQFF
TRBV14,.,.,TRBJ2-7,TGTGCCAGCAGCCAAGTGGGCGGTCTTACCTACGAGCAGTACTTC,CASSQVGGLTYEQYF
TRBV20-1,TRBD2,.,TRBJ2-1,TGCAGTGTCGCGGGACTAGGCAATGAGCAGTTCTTC,CSVAGLGNEQFF
TRBV29-1,TRBD2,.,TRBJ2-1,TGCAGCGTTGAAGATTTTTTGGAGCTAGCGGGATCCGGTGAGCAGTTCTTC,CSVEDFLELAGSGEQFF
TRBV9,.,.,TRBJ1-5,TGTGCCAGCAGCGTAGGCACGGGGCAGCCCCAGCATTTT,CASSVGTGQPQHF
TRBV29-1,TRBD2,.,TRBJ2-2,TGCAGCGTTGTAGGGACTAGCGGGAGGATTAGGGAGCTGTTTTTT,CSVVGTSGRIRELFF
TRBV20-1,.,.,TRBJ2-1,TGCAGTGCTCGCCGCATTGGACAGACAATATACAATGAGCAGTTCTTC,CSARRIGQTIYNEQFF
TRBV24-1,.,.,TRBJ2-3,TGTGCCACCAGTGATTTAACGGACTACACAGATACGCAGTATTTT,CATSDLTDYTDTQYF
TRBV9,.,.,TRBJ2-5,TGTGCCAGCAGCGTAGACGGGGGAATGGAGACCCAGTACTTC,CASSVDGGMETQYF
TRBV5-6,.,.,TRBJ2-7,TGTGCCAGCAGCTTGGCCAGGACAGTCTACGAGCAGTACTTC,CASSLARTVYEQYF
TRBV27,.,.,TRBJ2-3,TGTGCCAGCAGTTTAATTTCCACAGATACGCAGTATTTT,CASSLISTDTQYF
TRBV11-3,.,.,TRBJ2-5,TGTGCCAGCAGCTTAAGGGGGAAGGTACCAGAGACCCAGTACTTC,CASSLRGKVPETQYF
TRBV12-3/TRBV12-4,.,.,TRBJ2-2,TGTGCCAGCAGTTGGGGAGGCGGGGAGCTGTTTTTT,CASSWGGGELFF
TRBV20-1,.,.,TRBJ2-1,TGCAGTGCTGAAGACAGAAACTACAATGAGCAGTTCTTC,CSAEDRNYNEQFF
TRBV27,.,.,TRBJ2-7,TGTGCCAGCAGTCCAGCCTCCAGGTCCCACGAGCAGTACTTC,CASSPASRSHEQYF